The 2 T cell receptor beta chains below were found in one sample sequenced in a study of PD-L1 blockade in urothelial cancer. As for time point: peripheral blood 6 weeks after treatment start. Libraries were prepared by immunoSEQ multiplex PCR; TCRdb keeps only in-frame clonotypes and omits some of them. This sample has under 150,000 clones; around 88% occur once, and the top ten carry over 1.5%. Sequencing was performed on PBMCs, taken around atezolizumab (anti-PD-L1) treatment. The receptors stem from a man between 60 and 75 years old with urothelial cancer.

The CDR3 sequence: CASSLAGNLYGYTF. As DNA, the CDR3 is TGTGCCAGCAGCTTGGCAGGGAATCTCTATGGCTACACCTTC. The chain has TRBV5-4 and TRBJ1-2, with a possible D match to TRBD1 (5 bases). V lost 0 bases and J lost 4, with 10 bases in between. The CDR3 covers 14 residues. Germline assignment: CDR1 SGHNT and CDR2 YYREEE (reference sequence).

The chain couples TRBV11-3 to TRBJ1-2; the match to TRBD1 covers 9 bases. The CDR3 loop spans 14 amino acids. V was clipped by 1 base and J by 4 bases; unmatched bases: 1. Looked up from germline, CDR1 is SGHNT and CDR2 is YENEEA. The CDR3, as DNA: TGTGCCAGCAGCTTAGGGGACAGGGTCTATGGCTACACCTTC. Residues: CASSLGDRVYGYTF.